Sequencing of this TCR beta chain was carried out in a study of T cells in Graves' hyperthyroidism and ophthalmopathy. Study-level results: Also found in blood were most expanded thyroid clonotypes above 0.001.

On this clonotype itself: Its target is unknown.

Authors of the study amplified TCR beta CDR3 regions from RNA transcripts. Primed by the HTBI set, a first-round RT-PCR was run on the TCR CDR3. MiXCR, run by TCRdb on the multiplex PCR reads, gives a single entry per CDR3 protein. The table includes some 570,000 distinct CDR3 sequences, 12% to 15% detected once. V lost 1 base, J lost 0 bases, and 5 bases stayed unmatched. The CDR3 totals 18 residues. CDR1 is KGHDR, CDR2 SFDVKD, per germline. The chain has TRBV24-1 and TRBJ2-6; 7 nucleotides line up with TRBD1. Sequenced input: blood. This clonotype originated in a woman aged 18-29 years with Graves' ophthalmopathy. The CDR3 loop reads CATSDLTGASSGANVLTF. In DNA, the CDR3 is TGTGCCACCAGTGATTTAACAGGGGCCTCCTCTGGGGCCAACGTCCTGACTTTC.